Listed below are T cell receptor beta chains from one sample, sequenced in a study of blood T cells in healthy people across ages. Via MiXCR, TCRdb re-called the 5' RACE reads, giving one row per CDR3 protein. The profile shows around 780,000 distinct CDR3 sequences, 56% of them singletons. Sequences were obtained from blood. Receptors were obtained from a middle-aged man in good health. Both conserved end residues are part of each CDR3. The order of the fields is J gene, clone size, V gene, D gene, CDR3 protein, CDR3 DNA. A D gene is named only where the DNA matches it firmly. Only part of the rows carry a size: once, few, many, or a class if the clone is expanded.

>TRBJ2-7|-|TRBV12-3/TRBV12-4|-
CASRRVPGLGKDEQYF
TGTGCCAGCAGACGTGTGCCGGGACTGGGTAAGGACGAGCAGTACTTC
>TRBJ2-1|few|TRBV7-3|-
CASSLTQGVSEQFF
TGTGCCAGCAGCTTAACGCAGGGAGTGAGTGAGCAGTTCTTC
>TRBJ1-2|-|TRBV4-3|-
CASSPNQAAFGGYTF
TGCGCCAGCAGCCCCAATCAGGCCGCGTTCGGTGGCTACACCTTC
>TRBJ2-3|-|TRBV7-9|TRBD1
CATLGQGTTDTQYF
TGTGCCACATTGGGACAGGGGACGACAGATACGCAGTATTTT
>TRBJ2-3|-|TRBV7-6|-
CASSFRPAAGGISDTQYF
TGTGCCAGCAGCTTTAGGCCCGCTGCAGGGGGGATTTCGGATACGCAGTATTTT
>TRBJ2-1|few|TRBV9|TRBD2
CASSVGAGGSNNEQFF
TGTGCCAGCAGCGTAGGAGCGGGGGGATCAAACAATGAGCAGTTCTTC
>TRBJ2-1|-|TRBV28|-
CASSLPPFGSSSYNEQFF
TGTGCCAGCAGTTTGCCCCCTTTCGGTTCTAGCTCCTACAATGAGCAGTTCTTC
>TRBJ2-5|few|TRBV7-2|TRBD2
CASSLADDGRAETQYF
TGTGCCAGCAGCTTAGCGGATGACGGGAGGGCCGAGACCCAGTACTTC
>TRBJ2-5|-|TRBV6-2/TRBV6-3|TRBD2
CASSYGSGAYNEQYF
TGTGCCAGCAGTTACGGGAGCGGGGCCTACAATGAGCAGTACTTC
>TRBJ2-5|-|TRBV25-1|-
CASSKNLKYF
TGTGCCAGCAGTAAAAACCTTAAGTACTTC
>TRBJ2-5|-|TRBV4-1|-
CASSQEGALTETQYF
TGCGCCAGCAGCCAAGAGGGGGCCCTAACGGAGACCCAGTACTTC
>TRBJ2-3|-|TRBV14|-
CASSQVGIGTDTQYF
TGTGCCAGCAGCCAAGTGGGAATAGGTACAGATACGCAGTATTTT
>TRBJ2-3|-|TRBV20-1|-
CSARDDRLALLTDMQYF
TGCAGTGCTAGAGATGACCGACTGGCCCTCCTCACAGATATGCAGTATTTT
>TRBJ1-2|-|TRBV20-1|-
CSVASRGREGYTF
TGCAGTGTTGCGAGCCGGGGCAGGGAAGGCTACACCTTC
>TRBJ2-7|-|TRBV4-1|TRBD2
CASSQLEAGRNEQYF
TGCGCCAGCAGCCAGCTGGAAGCGGGGCGCAACGAGCAGTACTTC
>TRBJ2-1|-|TRBV5-6|-
CASSLSRHEQFF
TGTGCCAGCAGCTTGAGTAGACATGAGCAGTTCTTC
>TRBJ2-5|-|TRBV2|TRBD2
CASSETSGSETQYF
TGTGCCAGCAGTGAGACTAGCGGGAGCGAGACCCAGTACTTC
>TRBJ2-5|-|TRBV15|TRBD2
CATSRTSDQETQYF
TGTGCCACCAGCAGGACTAGCGACCAAGAGACCCAGTACTTC
>TRBJ2-5|few|TRBV7-2|-
CASSLNGGVGETQYF
TGTGCCAGCAGCCTTAATGGGGGCGTGGGAGAGACCCAGTACTTC
>TRBJ1-4|-|TRBV7-6|TRBD1
CASSMGTGNEKLFF
TGTGCCAGCAGCATGGGGACAGGGAACGAAAAACTGTTTTTT
>TRBJ2-7|-|TRBV2|-
CASTGRSSYEQYF
TGTGCCAGCACGGGCAGGAGCTCCTACGAGCAGTACTTC
>TRBJ2-7|few|TRBV20-1|TRBD2
CSARSPLAGGLGYEQYF
TGCAGTGCTAGGAGTCCACTAGCGGGAGGGCTAGGTTACGAGCAGTACTTC
>TRBJ2-7|-|TRBV20-1|TRBD2
CSAGYLAGGTYEQYF
TGCAGTGCTGGATACCTAGCGGGGGGGACCTACGAGCAGTACTTC
>TRBJ1-1|-|TRBV12-3/TRBV12-4|TRBD1
CASSRGGSYNTEAFF
TGTGCCAGCAGTAGAGGGGGCAGCTATAACACTGAAGCTTTCTTT
>TRBJ2-7|few|TRBV29-1|-
CSVQTTGPSSYEQYF
TGCAGCGTACAAACCACAGGCCCCAGCTCCTACGAGCAGTACTTC